This T cell receptor (beta chain) emerged from a study of PD-1 blockade in classical Hodgkin lymphoma. Time point defined: cycle 4 day 1 (C4D1), after about 6 weeks of nivolumab. Every patient had relapsed following autologous stem cell transplantation, and cohorts differed in brentuximab vedotin exposure. Produced via immunoSEQ multiplex PCR; TCRdb's table is partial and in-frame only. The sample records around 50,000 clones, roughly 90% being singletons. The CDR3 is 14 residues long. CDR1 LNHDA and CDR2 SQIVND come from the germline V gene (reference sequence). The ends were cut back, 5 bases at V and 0 bases at J, with 11 bases in the middle.

The V gene is TRBV19, the J gene TRBJ2-7; no firm D call. The sample in question was peripheral blood mononuclear cells (PBMCs), obtained before the fourth cycle of nivolumab. This TCR derives from a human donor with classical Hodgkin lymphoma. The CDR3 region is CASSPRASSYEQYF. DNA of the CDR3: TGTGCCAGTAGTCCAAGGGCCTCCTCCTACGAGCAGTACTTC.